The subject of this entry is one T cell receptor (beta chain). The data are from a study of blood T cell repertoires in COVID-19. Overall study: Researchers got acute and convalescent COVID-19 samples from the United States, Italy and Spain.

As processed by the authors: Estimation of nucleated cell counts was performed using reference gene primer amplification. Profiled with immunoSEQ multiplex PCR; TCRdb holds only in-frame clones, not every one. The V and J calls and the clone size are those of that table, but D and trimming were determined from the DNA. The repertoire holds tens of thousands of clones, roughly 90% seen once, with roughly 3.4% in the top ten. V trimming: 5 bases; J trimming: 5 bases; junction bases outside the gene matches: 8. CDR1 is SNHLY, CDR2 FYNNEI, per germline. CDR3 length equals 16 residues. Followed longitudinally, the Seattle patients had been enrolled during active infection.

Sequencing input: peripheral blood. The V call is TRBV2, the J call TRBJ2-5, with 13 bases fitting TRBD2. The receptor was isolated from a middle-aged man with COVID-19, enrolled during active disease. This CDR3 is CASSPLAGGPSETQYF. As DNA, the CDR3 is TGTGCCAGCAGTCCACTAGCGGGGGGGCCCTCGGAGACCCAGTACTTC.